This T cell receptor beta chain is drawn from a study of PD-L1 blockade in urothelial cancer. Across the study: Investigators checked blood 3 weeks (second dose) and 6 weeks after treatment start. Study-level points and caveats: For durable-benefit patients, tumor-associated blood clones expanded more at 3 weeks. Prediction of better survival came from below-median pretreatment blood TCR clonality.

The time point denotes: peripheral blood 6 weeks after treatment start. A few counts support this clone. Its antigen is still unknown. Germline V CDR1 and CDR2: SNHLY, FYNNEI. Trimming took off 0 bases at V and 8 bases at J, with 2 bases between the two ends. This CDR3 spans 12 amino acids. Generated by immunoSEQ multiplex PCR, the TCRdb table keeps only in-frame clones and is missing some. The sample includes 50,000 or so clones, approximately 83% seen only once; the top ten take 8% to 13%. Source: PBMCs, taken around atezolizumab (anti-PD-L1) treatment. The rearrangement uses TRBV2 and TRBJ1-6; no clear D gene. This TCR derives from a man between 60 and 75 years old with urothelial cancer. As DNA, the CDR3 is TGTGCCAGCAGTGAAGCCTATTCACCCCTCCACTTT. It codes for CASSEAYSPLHF.